The 6 T cell receptor beta chains reported below all come from one sample, sequenced in a study of blood T cells in healthy people across ages. With a J-beta primer mix and a sample-barcoded 5' primer, a second PCR ran roughly 6 to 12 cycles. TCRdb ran MiXCR on the 5' RACE reads and lists one entry per CDR3 protein. This table has around 1,700,000 distinct CDR3 sequences, roughly 30% appearing once. Specimen: blood. The receptors here all came from a young woman in good health.

Concerning this clonotype: The germline gene is not matched at one end of the junction; a read error may be the cause. V and J are TRBV20-1 and TRBJ1-2, with D perhaps matching TRBD1 (5 bases). The CDR3 totals 15 residues. Germline assignment: CDR1 DFQATT and CDR2 SNEGSKA (reference sequence). The CDR3, as DNA: TGCAGTGCCGCCGGGGCAGGGCGGGGCTATGATGGCTGCACCTTC. As protein: CSAAGAGRGYDGCTF.

This clonotype was recorded at least ten times. The CDR3 is CSASLGLAGVPSGANVLTF. The CDR3 region has the DNA TGCAGTGCTAGCCTTGGACTAGCGGGGGTTCCCTCTGGGGCCAACGTCCTGACTTTC. V usage is TRBV20-1 and J usage is TRBJ2-6; 13 bases fit TRBD2. This CDR3 has 19 residues. The V and J ends lost 3 bases and 0 bases, in that order; junction bases with no gene match: 8. CDR1 DFQATT and CDR2 SNEGSKA come from the germline V gene (reference sequence).

The chain joins TRBV18 to TRBJ2-3; 9 bases are shared with TRBD2. The germline gives CDR1 KGHSH, CDR2 LQKENI. With V trimmed by 2 bases and J by 3 bases, 6 bases remained unmatched. This CDR3 has 16 amino acids. The CDR3 spells CASSPIAGEVTDTQYF. Written as DNA, the CDR3 is TGTGCCAGCTCACCAATAGCGGGAGAAGTGACAGATACGCAGTATTTT.

This clonotype was picked up a small number of times. The V call is TRBV20-1, the J call TRBJ2-3; D not resolved. V was cut by 3 bases and J by 6 bases, with 13 bases left in between. The CDR3 consists of 13 residues. The germline CDR1 and CDR2 sequences are DFQATT and SNEGSKA (reference sequence). The CDR3 here is CSARGLVGDTQYF. In nucleotides, the CDR3 is TGCAGTGCTAGGGGCCTCGTAGGCGATACGCAGTATTTT.

This clonotype appeared many times. The chain joins TRBV20-1 to TRBJ2-7; TRBD2 aligns across 15 bases. Germline lookup yields CDR1 DFQATT and CDR2 SNEGSKA (reference sequence). CDR3 size: 15 residues. Trimming removed 6 bases from V and 7 bases from J; junction bases left unmatched: 10. CDR3 region: CSAPGTSGGFGEQYF. CDR3 nucleotides: TGCAGTGCACCCGGGACTAGCGGGGGGTTCGGGGAGCAGTACTTC.

In this sample, this clonotype turned up many times. The V gene is TRBV7-9, the J gene TRBJ2-3, with D unclear. V was trimmed by 5 bases and J by 6 bases, leaving 12 bases between them. This CDR3 spans 13 amino acids. CDR1 SEHNR and CDR2 FQNEAQ come from the germline V gene (reference sequence). The DNA of the CDR3 is TGTGCCAGCAGCCTACTTCCGGCGGATACGCAGTATTTT. This encodes CASSLLPADTQYF. Together with reference TRBV7-9 and TRBJ2-3, the CDR3 gives the full variable domain: DTGVSQNPRHKITKRGQNVTFRCDPISEHNRLYWYRQTLGQGPEFLTYFQNEAQLEKSRLLSDRFSAERPKGSFSTLEIQRTEQGDSAMYLCASSLLPADTQYFGPGTRLTVL.